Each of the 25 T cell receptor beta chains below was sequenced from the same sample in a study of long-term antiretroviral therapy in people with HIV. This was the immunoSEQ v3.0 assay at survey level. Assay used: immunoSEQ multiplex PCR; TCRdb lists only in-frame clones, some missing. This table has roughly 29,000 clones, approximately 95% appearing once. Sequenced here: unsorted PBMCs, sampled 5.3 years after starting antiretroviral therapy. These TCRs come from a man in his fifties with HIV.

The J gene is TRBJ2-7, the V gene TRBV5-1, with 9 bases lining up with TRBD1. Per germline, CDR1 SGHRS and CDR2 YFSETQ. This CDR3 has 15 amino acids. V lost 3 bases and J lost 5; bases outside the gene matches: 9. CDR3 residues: CASSSLGQGAHEQYF. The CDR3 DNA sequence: TGCGCCAGCAGCTCCTTGGGACAGGGAGCCCACGAGCAGTACTTC.

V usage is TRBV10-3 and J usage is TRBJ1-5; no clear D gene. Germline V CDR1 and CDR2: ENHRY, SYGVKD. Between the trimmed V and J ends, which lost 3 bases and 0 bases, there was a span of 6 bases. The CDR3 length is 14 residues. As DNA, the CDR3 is TGTGCCATCAGTGATACCAATAGCAATCAGCCCCAGCATTTT. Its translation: CAISDTNSNQPQHF.

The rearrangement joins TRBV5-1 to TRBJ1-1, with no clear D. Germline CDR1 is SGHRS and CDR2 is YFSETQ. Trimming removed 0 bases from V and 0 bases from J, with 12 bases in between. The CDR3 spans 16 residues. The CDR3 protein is CASSLVRSRLNTEAFF. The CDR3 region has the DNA TGCGCCAGCAGCTTGGTCCGGTCGAGGTTGAACACTGAAGCTTTCTTT.

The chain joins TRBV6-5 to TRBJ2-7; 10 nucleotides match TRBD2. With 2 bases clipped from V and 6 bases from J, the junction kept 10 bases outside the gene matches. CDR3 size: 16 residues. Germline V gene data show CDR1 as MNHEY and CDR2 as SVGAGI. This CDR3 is CASSYGAAGGPREQYF. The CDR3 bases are TGTGCCAGCAGTTACGGGGCAGCGGGGGGGCCTCGCGAGCAGTACTTC.

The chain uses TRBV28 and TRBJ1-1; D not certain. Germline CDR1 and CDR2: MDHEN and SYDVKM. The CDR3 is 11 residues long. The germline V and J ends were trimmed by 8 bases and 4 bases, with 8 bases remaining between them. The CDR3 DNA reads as TGTGCCAGCGTCGCGGGCACTGAAGCTTTCTTT. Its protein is CASVAGTEAFF.

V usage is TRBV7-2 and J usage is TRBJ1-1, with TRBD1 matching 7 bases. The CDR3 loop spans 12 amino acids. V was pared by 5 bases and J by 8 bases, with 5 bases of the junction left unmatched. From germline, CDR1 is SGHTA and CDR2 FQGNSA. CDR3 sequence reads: CASSRGQPEAFF. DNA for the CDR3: TGTGCCAGCAGCCGGGGACAGCCGGAAGCTTTCTTT.

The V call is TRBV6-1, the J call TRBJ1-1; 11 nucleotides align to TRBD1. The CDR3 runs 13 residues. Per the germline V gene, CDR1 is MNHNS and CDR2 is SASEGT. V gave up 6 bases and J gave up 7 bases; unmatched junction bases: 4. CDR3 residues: CASRPGQGVEAFF. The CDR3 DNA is TGTGCCAGCAGGCCGGGACAGGGGGTTGAAGCTTTCTTT.

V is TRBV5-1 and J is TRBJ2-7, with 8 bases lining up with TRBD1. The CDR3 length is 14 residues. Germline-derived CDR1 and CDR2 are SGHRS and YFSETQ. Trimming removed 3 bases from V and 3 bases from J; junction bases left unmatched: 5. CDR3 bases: TGCGCCAGCAGCTCGAGGACAGGGAGCTACGAGCAGTACTTC. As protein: CASSSRTGSYEQYF. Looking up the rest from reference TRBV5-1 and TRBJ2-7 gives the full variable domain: KAGVTQTPRYLIKTRGQQVTLSCSPISGHRSVSWYQQTPGQGLQFLFEYFSETQRNKGNFPGRFSGRQFSNSRSEMNVSTLELGDSALYLCASSSRTGSYEQYFGPGTRLTVT.

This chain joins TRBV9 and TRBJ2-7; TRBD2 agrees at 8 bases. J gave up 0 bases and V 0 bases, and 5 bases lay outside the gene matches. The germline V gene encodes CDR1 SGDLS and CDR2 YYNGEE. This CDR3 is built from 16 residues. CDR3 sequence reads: CASSVAPGTSSYEQYF. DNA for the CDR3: TGTGCCAGCAGCGTAGCCCCGGGGACTAGCTCCTACGAGCAGTACTTC.

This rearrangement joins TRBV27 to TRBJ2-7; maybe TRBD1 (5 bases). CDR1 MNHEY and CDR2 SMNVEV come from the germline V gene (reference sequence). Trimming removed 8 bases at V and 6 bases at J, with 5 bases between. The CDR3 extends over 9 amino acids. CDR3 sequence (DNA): TGTGCCAGCGGGGCCGAGCAGTACTTC. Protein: CASGAEQYF.

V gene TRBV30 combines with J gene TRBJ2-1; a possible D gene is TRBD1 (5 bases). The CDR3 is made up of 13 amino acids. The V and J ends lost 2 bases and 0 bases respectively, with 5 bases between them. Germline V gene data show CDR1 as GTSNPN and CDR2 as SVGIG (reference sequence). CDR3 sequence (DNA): TGTGCCTGGAGTACAGGCTCCTACAATGAGCAGTTCTTC. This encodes CAWSTGSYNEQFF.

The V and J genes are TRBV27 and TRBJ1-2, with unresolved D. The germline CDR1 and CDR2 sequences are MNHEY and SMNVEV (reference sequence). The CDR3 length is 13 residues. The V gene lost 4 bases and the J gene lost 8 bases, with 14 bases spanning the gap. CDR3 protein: CASSWTGDGGYTF. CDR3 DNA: TGTGCCAGCAGTTGGACCGGGGATGGAGGCTACACCTTC.

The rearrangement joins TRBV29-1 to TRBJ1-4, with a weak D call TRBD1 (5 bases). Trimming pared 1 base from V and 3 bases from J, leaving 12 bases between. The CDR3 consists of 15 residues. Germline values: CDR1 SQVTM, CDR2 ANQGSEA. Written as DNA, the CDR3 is TGCAGCGTTGAAGGATCCCGGGACTCTAATGAAAAACTGTTTTTT. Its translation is CSVEGSRDSNEKLFF. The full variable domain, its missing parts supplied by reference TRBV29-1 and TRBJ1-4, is SAVISQKPSRDICQRGTSLTIQCQVDSQVTMMFWYRQQPGQSLTLIATANQGSEATYESGFVIDKFPISRPNLTFSTLTVSNMSPEDSSIYLCSVEGSRDSNEKLFFGSGTQLSVL.

The CDR3, as DNA: TGTGCCTGGAGGAGGGGGGGCTGGGTTGCAGATACGCAGTATTTT. Encoded protein: CAWRRGGWVADTQYF. The chain uses TRBV30 and TRBJ2-3; a possible D gene is TRBD2 (7 bases). V was cut by 3 bases and J by 4 bases, with 17 bases left in between. This CDR3 spans 15 amino acids. Germline-derived CDR1 and CDR2 are GTSNPN and SVGIG (reference sequence).

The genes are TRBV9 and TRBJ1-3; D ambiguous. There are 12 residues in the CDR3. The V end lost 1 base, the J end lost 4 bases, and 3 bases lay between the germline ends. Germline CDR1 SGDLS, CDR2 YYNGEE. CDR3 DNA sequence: TGTGCCAGCAGCGTACCCGGAAACACCATATATTTT. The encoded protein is CASSVPGNTIYF.

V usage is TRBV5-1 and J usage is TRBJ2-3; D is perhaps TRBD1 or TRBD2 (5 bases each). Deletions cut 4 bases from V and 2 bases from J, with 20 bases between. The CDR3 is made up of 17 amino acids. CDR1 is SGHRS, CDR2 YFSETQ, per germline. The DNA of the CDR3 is TGCGCCAGCAGCCTAGAATCGGGACCGTCGATCACAGATACGCAGTATTTT. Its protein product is CASSLESGPSITDTQYF.

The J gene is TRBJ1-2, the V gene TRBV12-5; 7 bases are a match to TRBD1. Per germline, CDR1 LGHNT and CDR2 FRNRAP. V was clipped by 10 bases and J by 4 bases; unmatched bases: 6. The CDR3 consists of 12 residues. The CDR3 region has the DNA TGTGCTATAGACAGGGTTGCCTATGGCTACACCTTC. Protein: CAIDRVAYGYTF.

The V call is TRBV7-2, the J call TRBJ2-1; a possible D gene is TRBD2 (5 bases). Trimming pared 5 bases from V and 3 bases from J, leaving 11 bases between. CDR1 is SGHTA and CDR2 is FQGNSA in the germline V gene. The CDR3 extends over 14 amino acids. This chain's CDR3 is CASSQERVYNEQFF. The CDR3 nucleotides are TGTGCCAGCAGCCAGGAGAGGGTCTACAATGAGCAGTTCTTC. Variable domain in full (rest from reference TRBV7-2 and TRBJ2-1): GAGVSQSPSNKVTEKGKDVELRCDPISGHTALYWYRQSLGQGLEFLIYFQGNSAPDKSGLPSDRFSAERTGGSVSTLTIQRTQQEDSAVYLCASSQERVYNEQFFGPGTRLTVL.

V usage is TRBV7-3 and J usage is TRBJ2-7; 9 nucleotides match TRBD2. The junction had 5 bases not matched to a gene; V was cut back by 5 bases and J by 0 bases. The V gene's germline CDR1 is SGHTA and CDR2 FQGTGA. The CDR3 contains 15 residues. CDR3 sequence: CASSLSGGPSYEQYF. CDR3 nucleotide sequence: TGTGCCAGCAGCCTTAGCGGGGGCCCCTCCTACGAGCAGTACTTC.

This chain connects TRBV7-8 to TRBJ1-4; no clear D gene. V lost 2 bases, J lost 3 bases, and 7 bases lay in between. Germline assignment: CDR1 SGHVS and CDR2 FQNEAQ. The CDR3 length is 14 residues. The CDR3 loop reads CASSLNSPNEKLFF. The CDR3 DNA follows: TGTGCCAGCAGCTTAAACAGCCCTAATGAAAAACTGTTTTTT. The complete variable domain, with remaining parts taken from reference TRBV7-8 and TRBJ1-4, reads GAGVSQSPRYKVAKRGQDVALRCDPISGHVSLFWYQQALGQGPEFLTYFQNEAQLDKSGLPSDRFFAERPEGSVSTLKIQRTQQEDSAVYLCASSLNSPNEKLFFGSGTQLSVL.

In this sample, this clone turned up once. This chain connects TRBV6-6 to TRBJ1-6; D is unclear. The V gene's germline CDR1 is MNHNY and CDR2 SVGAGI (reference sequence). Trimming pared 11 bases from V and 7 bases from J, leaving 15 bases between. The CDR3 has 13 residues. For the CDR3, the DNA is TGTGCCGCCACATACCAGACCAATTCACCCCTCCACTTT. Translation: CAATYQTNSPLHF.

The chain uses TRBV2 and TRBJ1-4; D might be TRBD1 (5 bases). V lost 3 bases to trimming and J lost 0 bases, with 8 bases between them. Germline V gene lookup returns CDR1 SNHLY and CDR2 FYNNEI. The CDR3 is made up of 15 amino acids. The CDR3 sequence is CASSEWGATNEKLFF. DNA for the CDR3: TGTGCCAGCAGTGAGTGGGGGGCAACTAATGAAAAACTGTTTTTT.

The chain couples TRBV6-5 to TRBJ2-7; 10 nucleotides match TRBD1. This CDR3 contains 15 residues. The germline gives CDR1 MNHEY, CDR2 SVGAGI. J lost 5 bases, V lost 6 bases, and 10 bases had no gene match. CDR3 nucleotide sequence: TGTGCCAGCAGACCCGCGGGGGACAGGGGCCACGAGCAGTACTTC. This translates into CASRPAGDRGHEQYF.

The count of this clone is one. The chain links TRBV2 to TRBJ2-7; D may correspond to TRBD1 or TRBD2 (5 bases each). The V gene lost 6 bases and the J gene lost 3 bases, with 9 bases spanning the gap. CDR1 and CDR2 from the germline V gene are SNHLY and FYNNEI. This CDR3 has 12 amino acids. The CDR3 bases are TGTGCCAGCAGCCGGGACGGCTACGAGCAGTACTTC. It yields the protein CASSRDGYEQYF.

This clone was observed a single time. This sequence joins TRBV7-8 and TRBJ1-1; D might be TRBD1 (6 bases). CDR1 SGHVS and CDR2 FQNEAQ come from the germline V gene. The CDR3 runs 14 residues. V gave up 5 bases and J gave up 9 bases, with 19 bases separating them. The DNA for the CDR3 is TGTGCCAGCAGCCGAACAGGGCCCGACCGAAAAGCTTTCTTT. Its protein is CASSRTGPDRKAFF. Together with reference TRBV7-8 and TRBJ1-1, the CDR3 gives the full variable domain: GAGVSQSPRYKVAKRGQDVALRCDPISGHVSLFWYQQALGQGPEFLTYFQNEAQLDKSGLPSDRFFAERPEGSVSTLKIQRTQQEDSAVYLCASSRTGPDRKAFFGQGTRLTVV.